This T cell receptor beta chain was profiled in a study of technical replicates of blood from a few donors. The CDR3 consists of 18 residues. Trimming cost V 0 bases and J 4 bases; bases outside gene matches: 7. Per germline, CDR1 SEHNR and CDR2 FQNEAQ (reference sequence). Repertoires were generated with immunoSEQ multiplex PCR, while TCRdb's copy carries only in-frame clones and drops some. The top ten hold approximately 10% of the sample, which has more than 15,000 clones, approximately 86% seen once. The receptor was derived from a human donor in good health. J is TRBJ2-1 and V is TRBV7-9; TRBD2 agrees at 12 bases. The specimen was PBMCs. In DNA, the CDR3 is TGTGCCAGCAGCTTAGCCGGGGCTAGCGGGAGGGAATACAATGAGCAGTTCTTC. Residues: CASSLAGASGREYNEQFF. Full variable domain (missing parts from reference TRBV7-9 and TRBJ2-1): DTGVSQNPRHKITKRGQNVTFRCDPISEHNRLYWYRQTLGQGPEFLTYFQNEAQLEKSRLLSDRFSAERPKGSFSTLEIQRTEQGDSAMYLCASSLAGASGREYNEQFFGPGTRLTVL.